Shown below are 26 T cell receptor beta chains from a single sample sequenced in a study of T-cell reconstitution after alpha-beta-depleted transplantation in children. Preparation of the TCRbeta library involved a method that used unique molecular identifiers. TCRdb reprocessed the PCR reads via MiXCR and lists one record per CDR3 protein. The sample has 500,000 to 650,000 distinct CDR3 sequences; 10% to 15% are singletons. The material sequenced was PBMCs, mostly from graft donor cells, taken 360 days after TCRalphabeta/CD19-depleted stem cell transplant. The receptors were gathered from a male patient aged 10-17 years who had a stem cell transplant for acute myeloid leukemia, so the T cells may come from the graft donor.

This chain joins TRBV30 and TRBJ1-5, with TRBD1 as a possible D gene (5 bases). The CDR3 sequence is 14 residues long. Germline CDR1 reads GTSNPN; CDR2 reads SVGIG (reference sequence). Trimming removed 0 bases from V and 7 bases from J, with 13 bases in between. This chain's CDR3 is CAWSVRIGEQPQHF. CDR3 nucleotides: TGTGCCTGGAGTGTAAGAATAGGGGAACAGCCCCAGCATTTT.

This clonotype has a handful of counts. The chain employs TRBV4-3 and TRBJ2-1, with 8 nucleotides matching TRBD2. The CDR3 runs to 16 residues. V trimming: 2 bases; J trimming: 2 bases; junction bases outside the gene matches: 5. The V gene's germline CDR1 is LGHNA and CDR2 YSLEER. CDR3 loop: CASSQNLAGPYNEQFF. CDR3 bases: TGCGCCAGCAGCCAAAACCTAGCGGGCCCCTACAATGAGCAGTTCTTC.

The chain combines TRBV24-1 with TRBJ2-5; TRBD1 might be the D (6 bases). CDR1 is KGHDR and CDR2 is SFDVKD in the germline V gene. Between the trimmed V and J ends, which lost 4 bases and 3 bases, there was a span of 20 bases. The CDR3 sequence is 17 residues long. CDR3 nucleotides: TGTGCCACCAGTGACCTGGACAGACCTTTTGGGGAAGAGACCCAGTACTTC. Translating it yields CATSDLDRPFGEETQYF.

This clonotype turned up a few times. The CDR3 nucleotides read TGTGCCACCAGCTATCCTTTCCGTGGCGGAATAAACTACGAGCAGTACTTC. Translation: CATSYPFRGGINYEQYF. The gene calls are TRBV15 and TRBJ2-7; no definite D call. CDR1 and CDR2 (germline): LNHNV, YYDKDF (reference sequence). V was trimmed by 5 bases and J by 3 bases, leaving 23 bases between them. The CDR3 length is 17 residues.

This clonotype was counted many times. This chain uses TRBV4-3 with TRBJ2-2; tentative D call: TRBD2 (6 bases). CDR3 length: 16 amino acids. The V and J ends lost 0 bases and 5 bases respectively, with 13 bases between them. Germline-derived CDR1 and CDR2 are LGHNA and YSLEER. The chain's CDR3 is CASSQEAIAVTGELFF. DNA for the CDR3: TGCGCCAGCAGCCAAGAGGCGATAGCGGTTACCGGGGAGCTGTTTTTT.

The chain uses TRBV12-3 or TRBV12-4 and TRBJ1-5; D is unclear. V lost 0 bases and J 6 bases, leaving 9 bases between the germline ends. The CDR3 is made up of 14 amino acids. CDR3: CASSLAVGGQPQHF. The CDR3 region has the DNA TGTGCCAGCAGTTTAGCCGTGGGCGGTCAGCCCCAGCATTTT.

This clonotype was counted at least ten times. The V and J genes are TRBV12-3 or TRBV12-4 and TRBJ2-7, with TRBD1 matching 7 bases. The CDR3 loop spans 14 amino acids. Germline trimming cut 6 bases from V and 9 bases from J; bases unmatched to any gene: 14. CDR3 protein: CASSGQAPSSGQYF. CDR3 bases: TGTGCCAGCAGCGGACAGGCCCCTTCCTCAGGGCAGTACTTC.

This clonotype showed up many times. This chain links TRBV29-1 with TRBJ2-7, with 8 bases fitting TRBD2. The V gene end was trimmed by 0 bases and the J gene end by 1 base; junction bases not matched to a gene: 5. This CDR3 spans 15 amino acids. From germline, CDR1 is SQVTM and CDR2 ANQGSEA. As DNA, the CDR3 is TGCAGCGTTGAAGAACGAACTAGCGGTTCCTACGAGCAGTACTTC. Its translation: CSVEERTSGSYEQYF.

In its sample, this clonotype was seen a few times. For the CDR3, the DNA is TGTGCCAGCAGTTACTTCGCCGTCGGCTATGGCTACACCTTC. Protein product: CASSYFAVGYGYTF. This chain joins TRBV6-5 and TRBJ1-2; D unresolved. The V and J ends lost 1 base and 4 bases respectively, with 10 bases between them. CDR1 MNHEY and CDR2 SVGAGI come from the germline V gene. The length of the CDR3 is 14 residues.

This clonotype was counted between two and nine times. This sequence joins TRBV4-3 and TRBJ2-7, with D unresolved. The CDR3 sequence is 13 residues long. Germline V gives CDR1 LGHNA, CDR2 YSLEER. V shed 0 bases and J shed 4 bases, with 7 bases lying between them. CDR3: CASSQDHGYEQYF. CDR3 coding DNA: TGCGCCAGCAGCCAAGATCATGGGTACGAGCAGTACTTC.

The sample holds many counts of this clonotype. This rearrangement joins TRBV2 to TRBJ2-7, with 9 bases fitting TRBD1. From germline, CDR1 is SNHLY and CDR2 FYNNEI. The CDR3 is made up of 14 amino acids. The trim removed 7 bases at V and 3 bases at J, leaving 7 bases unmatched. CDR3 DNA: TGTGCCAGCACCGCCGGGACAGGGTTCTACGAGCAGTACTTC. Translating it yields CASTAGTGFYEQYF.

This clonotype was seen a handful of times. The chain uses TRBV9 and TRBJ2-7, with 10 bases that match TRBD2. CDR1 and CDR2 from the germline V gene are SGDLS and YYNGEE. V was pared by 0 bases and J by 4 bases, with 10 bases of the junction left unmatched. CDR3 length: 17 residues. The CDR3 DNA sequence: TGTGCCAGCAGCGTAGGGCTAGCGGGAGTCAAAGATTACGAGCAGTACTTC. Translating gives CASSVGLAGVKDYEQYF.

V usage is TRBV20-1 and J usage is TRBJ1-3; perhaps TRBD1 as D (6 bases). The CDR3 spans 16 residues. Germline V gene data show CDR1 as DFQATT and CDR2 as SNEGSKA (reference sequence). With 1 base removed from V and 1 base from J, the gap between germline ends came to 14 bases. The CDR3 region has the DNA TGCAGTGCTAGAGTTCCTAGGGGGTCTTCTGGAAACACCATATATTTT. Translating it yields CSARVPRGSSGNTIYF.

This clonotype was detected many times. V usage is TRBV18 and J usage is TRBJ2-1; 9 bases are shared with TRBD2. This CDR3 has 15 amino acids. With 2 bases clipped from V and 9 bases from J, the junction kept 8 bases outside the gene matches. Germline V gives CDR1 KGHSH, CDR2 LQKENI. The CDR3 loop is CASSPALAGRGEQFF. The CDR3 bases are TGTGCCAGCTCACCAGCCCTAGCGGGAAGGGGTGAGCAGTTCTTC.

This clonotype came up many times. V is TRBV9 and J is TRBJ2-1; perhaps TRBD2 as D (6 bases). V gave up 6 bases and J gave up 4 bases, with 14 bases separating them. The CDR3 extends over 14 amino acids. Germline values: CDR1 SGDLS, CDR2 YYNGEE. CDR3 protein: CASTGGVLYNEQFF. The CDR3 region has the DNA TGTGCCAGCACAGGCGGGGTCCTTTACAATGAGCAGTTCTTC.

This clonotype was recorded many times. CDR3 loop: CASSLETARRLFF. The CDR3 coding sequence is TGCGCCAGCAGCTTGGAAACAGCGAGGAGACTGTTTTTT. This chain connects TRBV5-1 to TRBJ1-4; no reliable D call. The CDR3 totals 13 residues. V lost 0 bases to trimming and J lost 13 bases, with 13 bases between them. Germline V gene sequence: CDR1 SGHRS, CDR2 YFSETQ.

V is TRBV7-2 and J is TRBJ2-1; TRBD2 is a possible D gene (5 bases). Germline CDR1 is SGHTA and CDR2 is FQGNSA. Trimming stripped 3 bases from V and 3 bases from J, with 9 bases between. CDR3 length equals 14 residues. CDR3 amino acids: CASSFHRDYNEQFF. CDR3 DNA: TGTGCCAGCAGCTTCCACCGGGACTACAATGAGCAGTTCTTC.

This clonotype was observed many times. V usage is TRBV7-9 and J usage is TRBJ2-7, with D perhaps TRBD2 (6 bases). The CDR3 is 15 residues long. CDR1 SEHNR and CDR2 FQNEAQ come from the germline V gene (reference sequence). V gave up 5 bases and J gave up 0 bases, with 14 bases separating them. The CDR3 nucleotides read TGTGCCAGCAGCCCCCGGGACTTGAGCTCCTACGAGCAGTACTTC. This gives the protein CASSPRDLSSYEQYF.

V gene TRBV27 combines with J gene TRBJ2-7; 7 nucleotides agree with TRBD1. The J segment lost 3 bases and the V segment lost 3 bases, leaving 5 bases of the junction unmatched. The CDR3 runs to 14 residues. Germline V gene lookup returns CDR1 MNHEY and CDR2 SMNVEV (reference sequence). CDR3: CASSFRGPLYEQYF. DNA of the CDR3: TGTGCCAGCAGTTTTAGGGGGCCCCTCTACGAGCAGTACTTC.

In its sample, this clonotype was seen a few times. The V gene is TRBV27, the J gene TRBJ2-1; 12 positions match TRBD2. Germline CDR1 MNHEY, CDR2 SMNVEV (reference sequence). J lost 7 bases, V lost 5 bases, and 6 bases had no gene match. This CDR3 is 15 amino acids long. CDR3 DNA: TGTGCCAGCAGTCCGACTAGCGGGAGAAAGAATGAGCAGTTCTTC. Encoded protein: CASSPTSGRKNEQFF.

The rearrangement links TRBV4-3 to TRBJ2-3, with TRBD2 matching over 11 bases. The J segment lost 6 bases and the V segment lost 3 bases, leaving 8 bases of the junction unmatched. This CDR3 has 16 residues. Germline V gene data show CDR1 as LGHNA and CDR2 as YSLEER. The CDR3 DNA reads TGCGCCAGCAGCCAGGGTACTAGCGGGAGTTTGGATACGCAGTATTTT. It encodes CASSQGTSGSLDTQYF.

This clonotype has ten or more counts. V usage is TRBV10-3 and J usage is TRBJ1-2, with 7 bases that match TRBD1. CDR1 ENHRY and CDR2 SYGVKD come from the germline V gene. The CDR3 length is 15 residues. Losses at the gene ends were 6 bases for V and 1 base for J; bases not matched to a gene: 8. CDR3 DNA: TGTGCCATCAGGGACAACAGGGGATTTAACTATGGCTACACCTTC. Protein: CAIRDNRGFNYGYTF.

V is TRBV5-5 and J is TRBJ1-4; possibly TRBD1 for D (6 bases). The CDR3 contains 16 residues. Trimming removed 4 bases at V and 3 bases at J, with 16 bases between. Germline V gene sequence: CDR1 SGHKS, CDR2 YYEKEE (reference sequence). The CDR3 coding sequence is TGTGCCAGCAGCAGGTACCCACAGGGACCTAATGAAAAACTGTTTTTT. Protein: CASSRYPQGPNEKLFF.

This clonotype was found a few times. This chain links TRBV6-5 with TRBJ2-6; 11 bases are a match to TRBD1. The CDR3 covers 15 residues. Trimming removed 2 bases from V and 11 bases from J; junction bases left unmatched: 5. The germline V gene has CDR1 MNHEY and CDR2 SVGAGI. CDR3 bases: TGTGCCAGCAGTTACCCCGGACAGGGGGCAGACGTCCTGACTTTC. As protein: CASSYPGQGADVLTF.

The CDR3 region has the DNA TGCGCCAGCAGCCAAGATGGTAGGGGGAATGAGCAGTTCTTC. Amino acid sequence: CASSQDGRGNEQFF. The chain has TRBV4-3 and TRBJ2-1; D is perhaps TRBD1 (6 bases). Germline lookup yields CDR1 LGHNA and CDR2 YSLEER. V was cut by 0 bases and J by 7 bases, with 10 bases left in between. The CDR3 runs to 14 residues.

The chain links TRBV7-2 to TRBJ2-7; D is undetermined. The V gene lost 1 base and the J gene lost 0 bases, with 10 bases spanning the gap. The germline gives CDR1 SGHTA, CDR2 FQGNSA. The length of the CDR3 is 15 residues. CDR3 amino acids: CASSLVAHSSYEQYF. DNA for the CDR3: TGTGCCAGCAGCTTAGTAGCTCATAGCTCCTACGAGCAGTACTTC.